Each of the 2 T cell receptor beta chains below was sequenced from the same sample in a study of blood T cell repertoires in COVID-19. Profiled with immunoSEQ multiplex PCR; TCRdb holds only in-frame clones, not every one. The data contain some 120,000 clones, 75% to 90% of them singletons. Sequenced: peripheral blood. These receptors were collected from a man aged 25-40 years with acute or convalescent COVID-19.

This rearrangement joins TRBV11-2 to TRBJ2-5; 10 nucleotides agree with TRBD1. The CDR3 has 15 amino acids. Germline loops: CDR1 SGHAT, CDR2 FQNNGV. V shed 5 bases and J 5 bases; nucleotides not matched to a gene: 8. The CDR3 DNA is TGTGCCAGCAGCGGACCGGGACAGGGGTGGGAGACCCAGTACTTC. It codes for CASSGPGQGWETQYF.

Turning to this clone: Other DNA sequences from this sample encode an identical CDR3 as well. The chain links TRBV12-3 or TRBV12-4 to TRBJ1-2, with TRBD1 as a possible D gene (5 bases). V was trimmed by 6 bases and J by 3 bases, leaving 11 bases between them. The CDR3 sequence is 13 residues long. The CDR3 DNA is TGTGCCAGCAGACCCGGGACTGACTATGGCTACACCTTC. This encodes CASRPGTDYGYTF.